The 2 T cell receptor beta chains in this list originate from one sample, sequenced in a study of OX40 agonist ivuxolimab in advanced cancers. Generated by immunoSEQ multiplex PCR, the TCRdb table keeps only in-frame clones and is missing some. There are 40,000 to 55,000 clones in the sample; roughly nine tenths occur only once, and less than 30% lies in the top ten. Sequences were derived from CD4+ or CD8+ T cells sorted from blood, sampled in a trial of the OX40 agonist ivuxolimab. The origin of the receptors is an adult with an advanced solid tumor such as melanoma, head and neck, liver or kidney cancer.

The V and J genes are TRBV11-2 and TRBJ2-3; TRBD2 agrees at 7 bases. Looked up from germline, CDR1 is SGHAT and CDR2 is FQNNGV. V was clipped by 5 bases and J by 2 bases; unmatched bases: 10. The CDR3 covers 16 residues. This CDR3 reads CASSRMSGVLTDTQYF. CDR3 nucleotides: TGTGCCAGCAGCCGAATGAGCGGGGTACTCACAGATACGCAGTATTTT.

This clone showed up just once. The chain has TRBV9 and TRBJ1-4; tentative D call: TRBD1 (5 bases). The ends were cut back, 4 bases at V and 7 bases at J, with 17 bases in the middle. Germline-derived CDR1 and CDR2 are SGDLS and YYNGEE. This CDR3 comprises 15 residues. The CDR3 is CASSPRGLPSEKLFF. The CDR3 region has the DNA TGTGCCAGCAGCCCCCGGGGCCTTCCCTCTGAAAAACTGTTTTTT.